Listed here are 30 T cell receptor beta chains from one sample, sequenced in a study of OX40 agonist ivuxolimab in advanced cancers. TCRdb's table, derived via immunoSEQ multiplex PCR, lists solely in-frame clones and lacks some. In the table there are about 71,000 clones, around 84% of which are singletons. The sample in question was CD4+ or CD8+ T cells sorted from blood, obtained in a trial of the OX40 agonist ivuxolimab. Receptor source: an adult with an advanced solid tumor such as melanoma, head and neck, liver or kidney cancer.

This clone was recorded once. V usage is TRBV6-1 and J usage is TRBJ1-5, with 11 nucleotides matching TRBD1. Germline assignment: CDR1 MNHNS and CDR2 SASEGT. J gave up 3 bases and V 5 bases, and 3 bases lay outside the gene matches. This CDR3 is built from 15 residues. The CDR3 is CASSRDRGFNQPQHF. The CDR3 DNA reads TGTGCCAGCAGTAGGGACAGGGGGTTCAATCAGCCCCAGCATTTT.

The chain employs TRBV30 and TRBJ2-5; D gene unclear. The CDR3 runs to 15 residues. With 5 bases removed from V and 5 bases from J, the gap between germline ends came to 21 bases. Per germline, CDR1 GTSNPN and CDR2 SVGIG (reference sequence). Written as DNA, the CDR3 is TGTGCCTGGGCACGAACCAGTCTCCGAAAGGAGACCCAGTACTTC. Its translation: CAWARTSLRKETQYF.

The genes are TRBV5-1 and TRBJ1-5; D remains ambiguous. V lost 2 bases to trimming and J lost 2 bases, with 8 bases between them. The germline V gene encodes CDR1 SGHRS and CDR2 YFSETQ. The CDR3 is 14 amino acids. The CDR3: CASSLMGGNQPQHF. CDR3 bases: TGCGCCAGCAGCTTAATGGGTGGCAATCAGCCCCAGCATTTT.

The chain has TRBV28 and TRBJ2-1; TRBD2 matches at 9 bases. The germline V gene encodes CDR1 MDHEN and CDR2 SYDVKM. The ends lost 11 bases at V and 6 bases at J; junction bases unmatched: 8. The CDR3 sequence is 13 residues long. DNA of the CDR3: TGTGCCTCCCGGGCGGGGGGGGGCAATGAGCAGTTCTTC. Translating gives CASRAGGGNEQFF. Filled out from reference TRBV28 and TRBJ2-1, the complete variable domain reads DVKVTQSSRYLVKRTGEKVFLECVQDMDHENMFWYRQDPGLGLRLIYFSYDVKMKEKGDIPEGYSVSREKKERFSLILESASTNQTSMYLCASRAGGGNEQFFGPGTRLTVL.

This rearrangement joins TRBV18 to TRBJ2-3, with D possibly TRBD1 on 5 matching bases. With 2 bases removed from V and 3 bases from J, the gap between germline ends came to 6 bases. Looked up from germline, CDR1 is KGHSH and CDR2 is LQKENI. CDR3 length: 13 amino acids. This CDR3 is CASSPRGTDTQYF. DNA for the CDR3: TGTGCCAGCTCACCAAGGGGTACAGATACGCAGTATTTT.

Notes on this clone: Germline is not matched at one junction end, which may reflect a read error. CDR3 residues: CACSGAGGQLFF. In DNA, the CDR3 is TGTGCCTGCAGTGGGGCAGGGGGCCAACTGTTTTTT. The chain uses TRBV25-1 and TRBJ1-4, with 8 bases fitting TRBD1. The CDR3 is made up of 12 amino acids. Germline loops: CDR1 MGHDK, CDR2 SYGVNS.

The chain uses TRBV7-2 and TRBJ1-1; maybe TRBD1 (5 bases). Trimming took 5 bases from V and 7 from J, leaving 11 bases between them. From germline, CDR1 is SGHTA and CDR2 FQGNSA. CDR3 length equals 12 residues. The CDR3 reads CASSQGRIEAFF. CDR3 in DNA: TGTGCCAGCAGCCAGGGACGGATTGAAGCTTTCTTT. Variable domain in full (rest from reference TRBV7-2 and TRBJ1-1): GAGVSQSPSNKVTEKGKDVELRCDPISGHTALYWYRQSLGQGLEFLIYFQGNSAPDKSGLPSDRFSAERTGGSVSTLTIQRTQQEDSAVYLCASSQGRIEAFFGQGTRLTVV.

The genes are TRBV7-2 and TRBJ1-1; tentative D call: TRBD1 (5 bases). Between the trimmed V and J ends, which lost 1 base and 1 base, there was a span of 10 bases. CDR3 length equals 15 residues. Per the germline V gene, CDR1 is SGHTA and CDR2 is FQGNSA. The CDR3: CASSLGGARNTEAFF. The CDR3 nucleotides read TGTGCCAGCAGCTTAGGGGGCGCCAGGAACACTGAAGCTTTCTTT.

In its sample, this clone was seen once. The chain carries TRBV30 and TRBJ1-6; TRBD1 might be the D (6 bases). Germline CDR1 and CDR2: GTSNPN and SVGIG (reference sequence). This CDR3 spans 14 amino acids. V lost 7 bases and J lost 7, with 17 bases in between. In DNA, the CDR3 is TGTGCCTTGGTTGTTGGGACAAAGAATTCACCCCTCCACTTT. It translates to CALVVGTKNSPLHF.

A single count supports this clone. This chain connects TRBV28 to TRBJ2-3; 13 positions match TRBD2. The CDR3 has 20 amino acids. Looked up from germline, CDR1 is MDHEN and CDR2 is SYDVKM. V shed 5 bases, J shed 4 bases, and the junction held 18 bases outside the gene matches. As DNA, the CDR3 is TGTGCCAGCAGTAATCGCAAAAGACTAGCGGGGGGCCTTCACCCAGATACGCAGTATTTT. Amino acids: CASSNRKRLAGGLHPDTQYF.

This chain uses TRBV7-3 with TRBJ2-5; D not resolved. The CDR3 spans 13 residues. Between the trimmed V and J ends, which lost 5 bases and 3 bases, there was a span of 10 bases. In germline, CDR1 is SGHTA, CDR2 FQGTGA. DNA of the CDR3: TGTGCCAGCAGCGTATCCCCCGAAGAGACCCAGTACTTC. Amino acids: CASSVSPEETQYF.

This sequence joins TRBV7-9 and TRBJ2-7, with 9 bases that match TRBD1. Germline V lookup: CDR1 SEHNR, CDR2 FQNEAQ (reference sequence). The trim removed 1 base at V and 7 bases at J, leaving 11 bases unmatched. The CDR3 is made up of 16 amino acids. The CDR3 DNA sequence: TGTGCCAGCAGCTTAGATCCGGGACAGGGAATGGAGGAGCAGTACTTC. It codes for CASSLDPGQGMEEQYF.

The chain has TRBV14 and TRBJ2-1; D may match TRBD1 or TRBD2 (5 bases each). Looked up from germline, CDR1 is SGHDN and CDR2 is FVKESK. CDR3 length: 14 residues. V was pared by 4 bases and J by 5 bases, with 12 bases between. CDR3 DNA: TGTGCCAGCAGCCCCCCTGGGGGAGACAATGAGCAGTTCTTC. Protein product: CASSPPGGDNEQFF.

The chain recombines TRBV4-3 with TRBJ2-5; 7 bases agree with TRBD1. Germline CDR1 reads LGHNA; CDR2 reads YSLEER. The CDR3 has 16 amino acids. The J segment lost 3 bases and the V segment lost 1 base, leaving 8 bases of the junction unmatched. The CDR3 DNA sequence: TGCGCCAGCAGCCAAGTCGGGGACAGACCTGAAGAGACCCAGTACTTC. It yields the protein CASSQVGDRPEETQYF.

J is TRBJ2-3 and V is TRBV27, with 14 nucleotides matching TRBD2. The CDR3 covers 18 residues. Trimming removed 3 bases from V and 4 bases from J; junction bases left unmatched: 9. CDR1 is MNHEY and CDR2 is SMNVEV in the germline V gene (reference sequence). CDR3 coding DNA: TGTGCCAGCAGTTTGGTCGGACTAGCGGGAGGCGGGGCAGATACGCAGTATTTT. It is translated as CASSLVGLAGGGADTQYF.

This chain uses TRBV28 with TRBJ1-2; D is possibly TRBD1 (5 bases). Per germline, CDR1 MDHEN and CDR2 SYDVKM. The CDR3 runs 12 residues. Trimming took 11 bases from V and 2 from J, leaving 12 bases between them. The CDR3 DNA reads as TGTGCCGGCCGGGGCTCAAACTATGGCTACACCTTC. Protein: CAGRGSNYGYTF.

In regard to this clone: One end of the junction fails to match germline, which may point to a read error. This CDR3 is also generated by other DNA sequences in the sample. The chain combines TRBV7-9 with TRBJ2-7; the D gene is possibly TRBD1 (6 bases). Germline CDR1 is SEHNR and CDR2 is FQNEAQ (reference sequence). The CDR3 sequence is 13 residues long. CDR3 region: CASSLAPGVEQYF. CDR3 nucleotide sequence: TGTGCCAGCAGTTTAGCGCCAGGGGTCGAGCAGTACTTC.

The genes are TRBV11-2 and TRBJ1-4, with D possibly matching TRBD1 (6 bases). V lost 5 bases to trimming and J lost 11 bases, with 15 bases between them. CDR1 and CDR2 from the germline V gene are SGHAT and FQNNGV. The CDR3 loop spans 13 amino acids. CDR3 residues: CASSPTVRGKLFF. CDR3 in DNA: TGTGCCAGCAGCCCCACGGTGAGGGGGAAACTGTTTTTT.

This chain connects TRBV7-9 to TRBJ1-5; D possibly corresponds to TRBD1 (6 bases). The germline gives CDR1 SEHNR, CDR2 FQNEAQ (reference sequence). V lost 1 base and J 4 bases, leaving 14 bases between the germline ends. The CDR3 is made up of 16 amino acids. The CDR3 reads CASSLGTGRLNQPQHF. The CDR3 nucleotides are TGTGCCAGCAGCTTAGGTACAGGGCGTTTAAATCAGCCCCAGCATTTT.

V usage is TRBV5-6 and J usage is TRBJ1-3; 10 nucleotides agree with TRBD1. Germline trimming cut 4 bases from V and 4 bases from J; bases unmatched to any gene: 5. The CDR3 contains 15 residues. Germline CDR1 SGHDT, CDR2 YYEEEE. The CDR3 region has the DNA TGTGCCAGCAGCACGCTGACAGGGGGCGGAAACACCATATATTTT. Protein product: CASSTLTGGGNTIYF.

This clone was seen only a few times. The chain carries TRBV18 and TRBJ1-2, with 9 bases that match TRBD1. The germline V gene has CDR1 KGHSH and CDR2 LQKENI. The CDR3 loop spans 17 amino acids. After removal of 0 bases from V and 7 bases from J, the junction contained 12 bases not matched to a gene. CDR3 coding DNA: TGTGCCAGCTCACCACCGGTCCAGGGGACAGGGATAGGTGGCTACACCTTC. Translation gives CASSPPVQGTGIGGYTF.

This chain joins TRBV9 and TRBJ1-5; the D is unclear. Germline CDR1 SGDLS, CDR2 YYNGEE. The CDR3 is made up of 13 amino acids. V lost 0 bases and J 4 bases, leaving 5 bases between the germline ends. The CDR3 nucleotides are TGTGCCAGCAGCGTAGCGGAGAATCAGCCCCAGCATTTT. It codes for CASSVAENQPQHF.

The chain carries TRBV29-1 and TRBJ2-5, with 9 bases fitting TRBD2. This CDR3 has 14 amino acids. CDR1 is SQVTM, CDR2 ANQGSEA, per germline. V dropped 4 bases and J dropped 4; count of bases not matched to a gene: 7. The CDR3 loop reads CSVGKAGGPETQYF. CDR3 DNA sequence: TGCAGCGTTGGCAAGGCGGGGGGGCCAGAGACCCAGTACTTC.

CDR3 sequence reads: CASRQGQGRTGELFF. The CDR3 DNA reads TGTGCCAGCAGACAAGGACAGGGAAGGACCGGGGAGCTGTTTTTT. The chain recombines TRBV7-6 with TRBJ2-2, with 8 bases that match TRBD1. The CDR3 length is 15 residues. Trimming removed 6 bases from V and 5 bases from J; junction bases left unmatched: 8. The germline CDR1 and CDR2 sequences are SGHVS and FNYEAQ.

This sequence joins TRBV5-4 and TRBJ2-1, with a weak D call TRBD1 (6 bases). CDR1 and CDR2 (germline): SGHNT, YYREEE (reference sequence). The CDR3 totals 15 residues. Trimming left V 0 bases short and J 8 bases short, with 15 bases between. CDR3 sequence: CASSLGSRGFDEQFF. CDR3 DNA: TGTGCCAGCAGCTTGGGGTCTAGGGGGTTCGATGAGCAGTTCTTC.

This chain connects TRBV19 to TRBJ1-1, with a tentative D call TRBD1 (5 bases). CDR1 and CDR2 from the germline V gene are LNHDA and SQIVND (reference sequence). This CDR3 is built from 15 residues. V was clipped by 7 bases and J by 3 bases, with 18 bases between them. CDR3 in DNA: TGTGCCAGTACCCTATCTCCGGGGGGGGACACTGAAGCTTTCTTT. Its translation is CASTLSPGGDTEAFF. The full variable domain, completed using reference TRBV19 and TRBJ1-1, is DGGITQSPKYLFRKEGQNVTLSCEQNLNHDAMYWYRQDPGQGLRLIYYSQIVNDFQKGDIAEGYSVSREKKESFPLTVTSAQKNPTAFYLCASTLSPGGDTEAFFGQGTRLTVV.

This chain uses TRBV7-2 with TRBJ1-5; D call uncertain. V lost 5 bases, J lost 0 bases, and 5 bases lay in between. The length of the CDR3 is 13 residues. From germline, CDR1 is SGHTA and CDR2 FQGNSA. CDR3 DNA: TGTGCCAGCAGCACCCATAGCAATCAGCCCCAGCATTTT. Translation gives CASSTHSNQPQHF.

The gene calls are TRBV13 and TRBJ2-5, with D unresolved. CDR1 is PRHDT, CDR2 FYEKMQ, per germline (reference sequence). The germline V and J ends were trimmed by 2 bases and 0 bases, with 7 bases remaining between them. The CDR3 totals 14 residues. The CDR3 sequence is CASSLWAYQETQYF. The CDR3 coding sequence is TGTGCCAGCAGCTTATGGGCGTACCAAGAGACCCAGTACTTC. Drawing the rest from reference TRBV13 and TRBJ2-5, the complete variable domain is AAGVIQSPRHLIKEKRETATLKCYPIPRHDTVYWYQQGPGQDPQFLISFYEKMQSDKGSIPDRFSAQQFSDYHSELNMSSLELGDSALYFCASSLWAYQETQYFGPGTRLLVL.

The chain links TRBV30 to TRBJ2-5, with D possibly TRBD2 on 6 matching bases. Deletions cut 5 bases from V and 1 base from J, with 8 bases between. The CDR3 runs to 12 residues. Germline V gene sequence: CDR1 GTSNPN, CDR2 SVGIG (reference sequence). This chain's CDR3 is CAWSGAQETQYF. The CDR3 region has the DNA TGTGCCTGGTCGGGAGCCCAAGAGACCCAGTACTTC.

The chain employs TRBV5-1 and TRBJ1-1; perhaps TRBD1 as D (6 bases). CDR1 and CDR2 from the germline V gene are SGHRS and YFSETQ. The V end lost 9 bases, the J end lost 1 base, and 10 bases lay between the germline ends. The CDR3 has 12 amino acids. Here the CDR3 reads CAIKQGNTEAFF. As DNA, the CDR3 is TGCGCCATAAAACAGGGGAACACTGAAGCTTTCTTT. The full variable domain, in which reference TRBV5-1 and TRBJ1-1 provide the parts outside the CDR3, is KAGVTQTPRYLIKTRGQQVTLSCSPISGHRSVSWYQQTPGQGLQFLFEYFSETQRNKGNFPGRFSGRQFSNSRSEMNVSTLELGDSALYLCAIKQGNTEAFFGQGTRLTVV.